This entry features one T cell receptor beta chain sequence. Its antigen is as yet unknown. The data belong to a study of blood T cells in healthy people across ages. Study details: About one barcoded beta molecule per two T cells was the capture yield of template switching. Study outcomes and limitations: Roughly linearly, TCR beta diversity per million T cells fell as age increased. Any changes in expanded clonotypes were possibly confounded, as donor CMV status remained unknown.

Germline assignment: CDR1 SNHLY and CDR2 FYNNEI. CDR3 length: 14 amino acids. The junction had 6 bases not matched to a gene; V was cut back by 7 bases and J by 1 base. A J-beta primer mix and a sample-barcoded 5' primer were used in a second PCR of roughly 6 to 12 cycles. TCRdb passed the 5' RACE reads through MiXCR, listing each CDR3 protein once. The sample holds around 1,100,000 distinct CDR3 sequences, roughly two fifths seen once. Source material: blood. The genes are TRBV2 and TRBJ1-1, with TRBD1 matching 7 bases. This clonotype originated in a man younger than 35 in good health. CDR3 nucleotides: TGTGCCAGCAACTCAGGGGGGAGGAACACTGAAGCTTTCTTT. It specifies CASNSGGRNTEAFF.